This entry lists 27 T cell receptor beta chains sequenced from one sample in a study of T cells in Graves' hyperthyroidism and ophthalmopathy. Regions amplified from RNA transcripts were the TCR beta CDR3 regions. RT-PCR in the first round (using the HTBI primer set) targeted the TCR CDR3. TCRdb passed the multiplex PCR reads through MiXCR, listing each CDR3 protein once. The sample includes about 840,000 distinct CDR3 sequences, around 39% of them seen just once. Sequencing used blood. These receptors originate from a man aged 18 to 35 with Graves' hyperthyroidism.

This clonotype was counted ten times or more. This chain links TRBV5-6 with TRBJ1-2; 8 bases line up with TRBD1. Trimming cost V 6 bases and J 8 bases; bases outside gene matches: 3. CDR1 SGHDT and CDR2 YYEEEE come from the germline V gene. The CDR3 length is 11 residues. The CDR3 DNA sequence: TGTGCCAGCACCACAGGGGGAGGCTACACCTTC. As protein: CASTTGGGYTF.

CDR3 sequence reads: CASSWLSYEQYF. The CDR3 nucleotides are TGTGCCAGCTCGTGGCTCTCCTACGAGCAGTACTTC. V is TRBV25-1 and J is TRBJ2-7; no definite D call. CDR3 size: 12 residues. CDR1 MGHDK and CDR2 SYGVNS come from the germline V gene. Trimming removed 8 bases from V and 0 bases from J, with 8 bases in between.

This chain joins TRBV2 and TRBJ2-7; D is unresolved. CDR1 is SNHLY and CDR2 is FYNNEI in the germline V gene. This CDR3 spans 14 amino acids. Between the trimmed V and J ends, which lost 5 bases and 0 bases, there was a span of 11 bases. The CDR3 region is CASSYSTTSYEQYF. The CDR3 DNA reads TGTGCCAGCAGTTACTCGACCACCTCCTACGAGCAGTACTTC.

This clonotype has at least ten counts. The chain links TRBV29-1 to TRBJ2-5; either TRBD1 or TRBD2 may supply D (5 bases each). Trimming took 3 bases from V and 2 from J, leaving 10 bases between them. The CDR3 consists of 13 residues. The germline CDR1 and CDR2 sequences are SQVTM and ANQGSEA. The CDR3 DNA reads as TGCAGCGTTGATGGGACGGAGCAAGAGACCCAGTACTTC. Its protein product is CSVDGTEQETQYF.

Ten or more counts support this clonotype. The rearrangement links TRBV20-1 to TRBJ1-2; TRBD1 matches at 9 bases. Looked up from germline, CDR1 is DFQATT and CDR2 is SNEGSKA (reference sequence). The J segment lost 5 bases and the V segment lost 3 bases, leaving 10 bases of the junction unmatched. This CDR3 has 15 amino acids. The CDR3 sequence is CSASLLGTGLYGYTF. CDR3 coding DNA: TGCAGTGCTAGCCTCCTTGGGACAGGGTTGTATGGCTACACCTTC.

Notes on this clonotype: Being one base from a much bigger clone, this may be a read error. The chain combines TRBV7-9 with TRBJ1-4; 8 bases align to TRBD1. The V gene's germline CDR1 is SEHNR and CDR2 FQNEAQ (reference sequence). The V and J ends lost 5 bases and 7 bases, in that order; junction bases with no gene match: 6. This CDR3 region has 14 residues. The CDR3 spells CASSTRTGSEKLFF. The CDR3 DNA sequence: TGTGCCAGCAGCACGAGGACAGGGAGTGAAAAACTGTTTTTT.

This chain joins TRBV6-5 and TRBJ1-4; D is undetermined. Germline V gene sequence: CDR1 MNHEY, CDR2 SVGAGI. V was cut by 6 bases and J by 7 bases, with 18 bases left in between. The CDR3 spans 15 residues. The CDR3 sequence is CASRSVPGGFEKLFF. For the CDR3, the DNA is TGTGCCAGCAGATCGGTGCCAGGAGGTTTTGAAAAACTGTTTTTT.

This clonotype was recorded at least ten times. V usage is TRBV10-3 and J usage is TRBJ1-1; no clear D. The CDR3 sequence is 14 residues long. V was clipped by 2 bases and J by 6 bases, with 13 bases between them. Germline V gene sequence: CDR1 ENHRY, CDR2 SYGVKD. CDR3 loop: CAISEGESGPEAFF. The DNA of the CDR3 is TGTGCCATCAGTGAGGGGGAAAGCGGACCTGAAGCTTTCTTT.

This clonotype was detected a few times. This chain connects TRBV20-1 to TRBJ2-7, with TRBD2 as a possible D gene (5 bases). V gave up 6 bases and J gave up 2 bases, with 11 bases separating them. Germline assignment: CDR1 DFQATT and CDR2 SNEGSKA (reference sequence). The CDR3 consists of 12 residues. The CDR3 region is CSAADSAYEQYF. In DNA form, the CDR3 reads TGCAGTGCCGCGGACTCTGCCTACGAGCAGTACTTC.

This clonotype was counted between two and nine times. This chain connects TRBV12-5 to TRBJ2-5; TRBD2 matches 9 bases. This CDR3 region has 16 residues. Germline CDR1 LGHNT, CDR2 FRNRAP. Written as DNA, the CDR3 is TGTGCCAGCAGCCAAGTCCTAGCGGGGCCTGAGGAGACCCAGTACTTC. Its protein is CASSQVLAGPEETQYF.

J is TRBJ1-6 and V is TRBV25-1; 9 positions agree with TRBD1. V shed 6 bases, J shed 7 bases, and the junction held 10 bases outside the gene matches. CDR1 and CDR2 from the germline V gene are MGHDK and SYGVNS. The CDR3 is 16 amino acids. The CDR3: CASSPSGQGRNSPLHF. CDR3 DNA: TGTGCCAGCAGCCCAAGTGGACAGGGGAGAAATTCACCCCTCCACTTT.

Note on this clonotype: It is likely a read error, because the conserved phenylalanine at the end of the CDR3 is missing. No DNA is shown, since the ends of the CDR3 on it are uncertain; the CDR3 is the one TCRdb lists. The rearrangement joins TRBV10-2 to TRBJ2-1; the tabulated D call, TRBD2, remains unverified against the DNA. Germline V CDR1 and CDR2: WSHSY, SAAADI. The CDR3 extends over 10 residues, inclusive of both ends. CDR3 in amino acids: CASSEPGLVI.

J is TRBJ1-5 and V is TRBV20-1; D call uncertain. V lost 6 bases and J lost 2, with 14 bases in between. CDR1 is DFQATT, CDR2 SNEGSKA, per germline (reference sequence). There are 14 residues in the CDR3. CDR3 in DNA: TGCAGTGCGGTGGAGGGTGCGGGCAATCAGCCCCAGCATTTT. Its translation is CSAVEGAGNQPQHF.

Comments on this clonotype: This may come from a read error, since a much larger clone is one base off. This rearrangement joins TRBV7-9 to TRBJ1-2, with D hard to call. Germline loops: CDR1 SEHNR, CDR2 FQNEAQ (reference sequence). V lost 3 bases to trimming and J lost 5 bases, with 13 bases between them. The CDR3 spans 14 residues. CDR3 nucleotide sequence: TGTGCCAGCAGCTTGGACGGGCGTCGGTATGGCTACACCTTC. This sequence encodes CASSLDGRRYGYTF.

DNA of the CDR3: TGTGCCATCGGGACAGAGGGGGACGACGAGCAGTACTTC. Translated, it gives CAIGTEGDDEQYF. The J gene is TRBJ2-7, the V gene TRBV10-3; the match to TRBD1 covers 7 bases. CDR3 length equals 13 residues. Losses at the gene ends were 8 bases for V and 5 bases for J; bases not matched to a gene: 9. Germline V gene sequence: CDR1 ENHRY, CDR2 SYGVKD.

V and J are TRBV29-1 and TRBJ2-7, with TRBD1 matching 7 bases. V trimming: 7 bases; J trimming: 3 bases; junction bases outside the gene matches: 15. CDR1 is SQVTM, CDR2 ANQGSEA, per germline. This CDR3 region has 15 residues. This chain's CDR3 is CSALMQDRTLYEQYF. CDR3 bases: TGCAGCGCTTTAATGCAGGACAGGACCCTCTACGAGCAGTACTTC.

This clonotype has a single count. The V gene is TRBV7-3, the J gene TRBJ1-2, with a weak D call TRBD1 (6 bases). Germline values: CDR1 SGHTA, CDR2 FQGTGA. Trimming stripped 5 bases from V and 8 bases from J, with 21 bases between. The CDR3 totals 15 residues. Written as DNA, the CDR3 is TGTGCCAGCAGCCTATATAGGACAGCCGAGGGCGGCTACACCTTC. Translation: CASSLYRTAEGGYTF. The full variable domain, completed using reference TRBV7-3 and TRBJ1-2, is GAGVSQTPSNKVTEKGKYVELRCDPISGHTALYWYRQSLGQGPEFLIYFQGTGAADDSGLPNDRFFAVRPEGSVSTLKIQRTERGDSAVYLCASSLYRTAEGGYTFGSGTRLTVV.

The chain uses TRBV20-1 and TRBJ1-5; D is unclear. In germline, CDR1 is DFQATT, CDR2 SNEGSKA (reference sequence). The CDR3 loop spans 13 amino acids. Trimming cost V 6 bases and J 5 bases, with 14 bases left between them. This chain's CDR3 is CSAAPGSDQPQHF. CDR3 in DNA: TGCAGTGCCGCGCCCGGCAGCGATCAGCCCCAGCATTTT.

There are many counts of this clonotype. The V and J genes are TRBV7-9 and TRBJ1-3, with D uncertain. Trimming removed 1 base at V and 8 bases at J, with 3 bases between. The CDR3 length is 11 residues. Germline values: CDR1 SEHNR, CDR2 FQNEAQ (reference sequence). The CDR3 is CASSLGDTIYF. CDR3 in DNA: TGTGCCAGCAGCTTAGGGGACACCATATATTTT.

This clonotype occurred a few times. The rearrangement uses TRBV7-9 and TRBJ1-2; weak D call: TRBD1 (5 bases). Looked up from germline, CDR1 is SEHNR and CDR2 is FQNEAQ (reference sequence). V lost 3 bases and J 2 bases, leaving 13 bases between the germline ends. The CDR3 sequence is 15 residues long. CDR3: CASSLAGPINYGYTF. CDR3 coding DNA: TGTGCCAGCAGCTTGGCGGGACCGATCAACTATGGCTACACCTTC.

This clonotype occurred a few times. This chain joins TRBV2 and TRBJ2-2; 7 nucleotides match TRBD2. The CDR3 loop spans 14 amino acids. The trim removed 11 bases at V and 0 bases at J, leaving 6 bases unmatched. CDR1 and CDR2 from the germline V gene are SNHLY and FYNNEI. The CDR3: CAREAGPNTGELFF. CDR3 DNA: TGTGCCCGAGAAGCGGGGCCGAACACCGGGGAGCTGTTTTTT.

This clonotype occurred many times. V usage is TRBV12-3 or TRBV12-4 and J usage is TRBJ1-2, with TRBD1 identical over 8 bases. This CDR3 comprises 14 residues. V lost 5 bases, J lost 7 bases, and 9 bases stayed unmatched. The CDR3 nucleotides read TGTGCCAGCAGTATTCAGGGGGCGGGGAGTGGCTACACCTTC. Its protein product is CASSIQGAGSGYTF.

The chain joins TRBV2 to TRBJ2-3; 7 nucleotides match TRBD2. The CDR3 covers 13 residues. Germline V CDR1 and CDR2: SNHLY, FYNNEI. The V and J ends lost 7 bases and 3 bases, in that order; junction bases with no gene match: 4. The CDR3 DNA is TGTGCCAGCATCGCGGGAGAAACAGATACGCAGTATTTT. This translates into CASIAGETDTQYF.

Turning to this clonotype: A much larger clone differs from this one at a single base, so this may be a read error. The gene calls are TRBV11-1 and TRBJ1-6; tentative D call: TRBD1 (6 bases). CDR1 SGHAT and CDR2 FQDESV come from the germline V gene (reference sequence). CDR3 length: 15 residues. Trimming removed 1 base from V and 7 bases from J, with 11 bases in between. The CDR3 region is CASSLGQVMNSPLHF. CDR3 nucleotides: TGTGCCAGCAGCTTAGGACAGGTCATGAATTCACCCCTCCACTTT. The full variable domain, rest sourced from reference TRBV11-1 and TRBJ1-6, is EAEVAQSPRYKITEKSQAVAFWCDPISGHATLYWYRQILGQGPELLVQFQDESVVDDSQLPKDRFSAERLKGVDSTLKIQPAELGDSAMYLCASSLGQVMNSPLHFGNGTRLTVT.

This rearrangement joins TRBV9 to TRBJ1-1, with a possible D match to TRBD1 (6 bases). Germline CDR1 and CDR2: SGDLS and YYNGEE. This CDR3 contains 17 residues. The germline V and J ends were trimmed by 3 bases and 0 bases, with 18 bases remaining between them. The CDR3 DNA sequence: TGTGCCAGCAGCGCGGATCCGACAGGCCTCATGAACACTGAAGCTTTCTTT. It specifies CASSADPTGLMNTEAFF.

This clonotype turned up a few times. In nucleotides, the CDR3 is TGCGCCAGCAGCTTTGGAAGGAGCTCCTACGAGCAGTACTTC. Translated: CASSFGRSSYEQYF. The chain has TRBV5-1 and TRBJ2-7; D is undetermined. Germline values: CDR1 SGHRS, CDR2 YFSETQ. V was cut by 2 bases and J by 0 bases, with 9 bases left in between. The CDR3 covers 14 residues. Using reference TRBV5-1 and TRBJ2-7 for the parts outside the CDR3, the full variable domain is KAGVTQTPRYLIKTRGQQVTLSCSPISGHRSVSWYQQTPGQGLQFLFEYFSETQRNKGNFPGRFSGRQFSNSRSEMNVSTLELGDSALYLCASSFGRSSYEQYFGPGTRLTVT.

This clonotype was detected ten times or more. This chain links TRBV10-3 with TRBJ1-1; the D gene is possibly TRBD1 (6 bases). The V end was cut by 8 bases, the J end by 0 bases, with 10 bases between. In germline, CDR1 is ENHRY, CDR2 SYGVKD. The CDR3 contains 13 residues. CDR3 nucleotides: TGTGCCATCGGCCGGGACATGAACACTGAAGCTTTCTTT. It encodes CAIGRDMNTEAFF.